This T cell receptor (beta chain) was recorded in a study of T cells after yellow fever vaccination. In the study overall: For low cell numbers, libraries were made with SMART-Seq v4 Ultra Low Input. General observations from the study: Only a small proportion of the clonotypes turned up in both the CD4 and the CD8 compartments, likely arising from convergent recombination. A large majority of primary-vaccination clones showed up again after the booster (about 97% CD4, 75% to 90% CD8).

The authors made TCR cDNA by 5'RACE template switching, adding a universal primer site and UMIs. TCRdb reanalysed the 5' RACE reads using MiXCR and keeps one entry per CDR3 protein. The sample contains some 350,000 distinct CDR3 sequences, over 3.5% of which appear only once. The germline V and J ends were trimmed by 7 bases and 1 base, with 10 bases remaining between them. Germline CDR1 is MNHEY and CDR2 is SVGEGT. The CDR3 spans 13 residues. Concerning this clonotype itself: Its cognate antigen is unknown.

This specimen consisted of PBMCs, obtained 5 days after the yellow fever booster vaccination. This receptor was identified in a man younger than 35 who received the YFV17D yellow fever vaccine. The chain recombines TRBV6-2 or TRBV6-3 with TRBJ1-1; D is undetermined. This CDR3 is CASTLTQNTEAFF. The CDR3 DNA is TGTGCCAGCACTCTAACACAGAACACTGAAGCTTTCTTT.